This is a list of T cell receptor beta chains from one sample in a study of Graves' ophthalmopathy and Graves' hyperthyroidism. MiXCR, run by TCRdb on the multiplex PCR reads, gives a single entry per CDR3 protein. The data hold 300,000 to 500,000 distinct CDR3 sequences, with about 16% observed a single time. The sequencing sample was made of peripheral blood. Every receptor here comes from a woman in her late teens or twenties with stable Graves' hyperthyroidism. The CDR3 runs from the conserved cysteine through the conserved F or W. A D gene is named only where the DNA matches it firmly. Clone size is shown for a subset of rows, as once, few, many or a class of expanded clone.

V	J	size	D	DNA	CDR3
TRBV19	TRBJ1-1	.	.	TGTGCCAGTAAGAGGGGATCGACTGAAGCTTTCTTT	CASKRGSTEAFF
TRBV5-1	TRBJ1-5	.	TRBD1	TGCGCCAGCAGCATAGGGACAGGTAATCAGCCCCAGCATTTT	CASSIGTGNQPQHF
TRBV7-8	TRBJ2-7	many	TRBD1	TGTGCCAGCAGTCGGGGGCGGGACAGGCCCTACGAGCAGTACTTC	CASSRGRDRPYEQYF
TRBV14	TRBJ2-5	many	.	TGTGCCAGCAGCCAACGTATGGGAGAGACCCAGTACTTC	CASSQRMGETQYF
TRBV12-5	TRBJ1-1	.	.	TGTGCTAGTGGTTTGGGCCCCCGGGAGAACACTGAAGCTTTCTTT	CASGLGPRENTEAFF
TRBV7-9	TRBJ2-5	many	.	TGTGCCAGCAGCTTAGCGCCTTGGGGGGCCGGGCAAGAGACCCAGTACTTC	CASSLAPWGAGQETQYF
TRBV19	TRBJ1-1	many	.	TGTGCCAGTAGTAGTAAAGCGTGGCGCACTGAAGCTTTCTTT	CASSSKAWRTEAFF
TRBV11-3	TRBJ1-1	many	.	TGTGCCAGCAGCCCCCACACCACTGAAGCTTTCTTT	CASSPHTTEAFF
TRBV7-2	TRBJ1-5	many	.	TGTGCCAGCCAAAAACAACGAGGGGTCAATCAGCCCCAGCATTTT	CASQKQRGVNQPQHF
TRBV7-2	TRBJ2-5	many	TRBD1	TGTGCCAGCAGCTTAGGAGGGGGCAGCTCGGCCCAGTACTTC	CASSLGGGSSAQYF
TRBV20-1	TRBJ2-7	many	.	TGCAGTGCTGAACCCGTGGTAGCGCGAGGAGACGAGCAGTACTTC	CSAEPVVARGDEQYF
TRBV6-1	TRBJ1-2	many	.	TGTGCCAGCTCAAATGGAGGGCCGGAGGGCTACACCTTC	CASSNGGPEGYTF
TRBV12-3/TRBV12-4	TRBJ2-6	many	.	TGTGCCACCTCACAACGGACCGGGGCCAACGTCCTGACTTTC	CATSQRTGANVLTF
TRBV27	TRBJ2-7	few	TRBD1	TGTGCCAGCTCCCTTTTGGGGGACAGGGGCCCCCACGAGCAGTACTTC	CASSLLGDRGPHEQYF
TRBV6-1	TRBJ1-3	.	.	TGTGCCAGCAGAATAACAGCCTCTGGAAACACCATATATTTT	CASRITASGNTIYF
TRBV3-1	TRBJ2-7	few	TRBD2	TGTGCCAGCAGCCAAGAGGGGGGGTCCACCTCCTACGAGCAGTACTTC	CASSQEGGSTSYEQYF
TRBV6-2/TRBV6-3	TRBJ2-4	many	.	TGTGCCAGCAGTTACAGAGGCCTTCTAGCCAAAAACATTCAGTACTTC	CASSYRGLLAKNIQYF
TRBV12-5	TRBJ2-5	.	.	TGTGCTAGTGGTTTGGCCCCAGGATCTAAGGCGGAGACCCAGTACTTC	CASGLAPGSKAETQYF
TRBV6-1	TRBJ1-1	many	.	TGTGCCAGCAGTGACAGGGGTGGGAACACTGAAGCTTTCTTT	CASSDRGGNTEAFF
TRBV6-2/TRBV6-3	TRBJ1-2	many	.	TGTGCCAGCAGTTACTCGTATGGACACCTGTTATTGACCTATGGCTACACCTTC	CASSYSYGHLLLTYGYTF
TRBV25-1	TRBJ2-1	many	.	TGTGCCAGCAGTGAAAGGTCGGCCCCCGAACATGAGCAGTTCTTC	CASSERSAPEHEQFF
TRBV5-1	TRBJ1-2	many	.	TGCGCCAGCAGCTTGGCCGGGGGGCGCGATGGCTACACCTTC	CASSLAGGRDGYTF
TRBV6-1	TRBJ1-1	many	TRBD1	TGTGCCAGCAGTGAACCCAGGGGGGTGAACACTGAAGCTTTCTTT	CASSEPRGVNTEAFF
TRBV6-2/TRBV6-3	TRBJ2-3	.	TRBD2	TGTGCCAGCAGTTACGGGACTAGCGTAGTCACAGATACGCAGTATTTT	CASSYGTSVVTDTQYF
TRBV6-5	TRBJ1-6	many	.	TGTGCCAGCAGTTACTCGGGGCAGGAGGCCTTCTCCTATAATTCACCCCTCCACTTT	CASSYSGQEAFSYNSPLHF
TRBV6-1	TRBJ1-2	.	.	TGTGCCAGCAGTCCCCCTGGGGGCCTTGGCTACACCTTC	CASSPPGGLGYTF
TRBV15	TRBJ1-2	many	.	TGTGCCACCAGCTCTAAAGGGGGGTATGGCTACACCTTC	CATSSKGGYGYTF
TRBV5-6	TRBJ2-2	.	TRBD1	TGTGCCAGCAGCCGACAGGGGGTGGGCACCGGGGAGCTGTTTTTT	CASSRQGVGTGELFF
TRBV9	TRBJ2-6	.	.	TGTGCCAGCAGGGAAGGGTCTGGGGCCAACGTCCTGACTTTC	CASREGSGANVLTF
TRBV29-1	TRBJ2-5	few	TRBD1	TGCAGCGTGGATGAAACAGGGGGCGAGTACTTC	CSVDETGGEYF
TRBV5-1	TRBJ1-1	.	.	TGCGCCTGCAGCTTGGCCCGGGCGGCTGAAGCTTTCTTT	CACSLARAAEAFF
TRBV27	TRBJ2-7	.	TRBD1	TGTGCCAGCAGTTTCTGGGGACAGGGATCCTACGAGCAGTACTTC	CASSFWGQGSYEQYF
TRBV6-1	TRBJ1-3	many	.	TGTGCCAGCAGTGAAACGAGAGGGTGGTCTGGAAACACCATATATTTT	CASSETRGWSGNTIYF
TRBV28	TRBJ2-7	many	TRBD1	TGTGCCAGCGAGGACAGGACAGGACACTACGAGCAGTACTTC	CASEDRTGHYEQYF
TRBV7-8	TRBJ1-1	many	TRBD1	TGTGCCAGCAGCTTAGACCGACAGGGCGAGAACACTGAAGCTTTCTTT	CASSLDRQGENTEAFF
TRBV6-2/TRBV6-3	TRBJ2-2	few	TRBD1	TGTGCCAGCAGTTCCTACGGACAGGGATTAACCGGGGAGCTGTTTTTT	CASSSYGQGLTGELFF
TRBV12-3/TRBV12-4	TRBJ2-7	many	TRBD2	TGTGCCAGCGGTCCCGGGGGGACCTCCTACGAGCAGTACTTC	CASGPGGTSYEQYF
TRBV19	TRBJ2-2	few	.	TGTGCCAGTAGTATTACCTCAGGGTTACCCGGGGAGCTGTTTTTT	CASSITSGLPGELFF
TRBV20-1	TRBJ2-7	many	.	TGCAGTGCTAGGAGGAGGGACAGCTCCTACGAGCAGTACTTC	CSARRRDSSYEQYF
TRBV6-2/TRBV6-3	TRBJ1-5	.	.	TGTGCCAGCAAGTTGGGCAATCAGCCCCAGCATTTT	CASKLGNQPQHF
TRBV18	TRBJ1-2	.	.	TGTGCCAGCTCACCATTTCCCCCGGGGCTTGGTGGCTACACCTTC	CASSPFPPGLGGYTF
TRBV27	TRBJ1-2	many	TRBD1	TGTGCCAGCAGTTTAGCAGGGGGCGCGTCTGGCTACACCTTC	CASSLAGGASGYTF
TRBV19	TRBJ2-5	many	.	TGTGCCAGTACGACCTGGCGCGGCGAGACCCAGTACTTC	CASTTWRGETQYF
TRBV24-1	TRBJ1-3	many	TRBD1	TGTGCCACCAGTGATCCCGGACAGGGGGGAAACACCATATATTTT	CATSDPGQGGNTIYF
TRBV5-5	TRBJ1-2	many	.	TGTGCCAGCAGCTCCCTTTGGGGGAAGGATGGCTACACCTTC	CASSSLWGKDGYTF
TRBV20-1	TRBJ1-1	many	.	TGCAGGGGAGCCTCCCACACGGGAGTTTTGAACACTGAAGCTTTCTTT	CRGASHTGVLNTEAFF
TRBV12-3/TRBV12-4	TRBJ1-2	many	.	TGTGCCAGCAGTTTTGAACGTTCTCAAGGCTACACCTTC	CASSFERSQGYTF
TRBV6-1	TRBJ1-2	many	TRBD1	TGTGCCAGCAGGAGGACAGGGGGCGACTATGGCTGCACCTTC	CASRRTGGDYGCTF
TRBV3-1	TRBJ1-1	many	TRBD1	TGTGCCAGCAGCCAAGGGGGGAGGGGGCCGAACACTGAAGCTTTCTTT	CASSQGGRGPNTEAFF
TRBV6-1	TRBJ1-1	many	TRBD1	TGTGCCAGCAGTGAATGGGGGACAGGGGACACTGAAGCTTTCTTT	CASSEWGTGDTEAFF
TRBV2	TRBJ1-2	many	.	TGTGCCAGCAAGAAGGGAAGTGGCTACACCTTC	CASKKGSGYTF
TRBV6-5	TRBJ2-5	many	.	TGTGCCAGCACCGAGTGGGCCGGAAACGAAGAGACCCAGTACTTC	CASTEWAGNEETQYF
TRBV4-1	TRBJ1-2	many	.	TGCGCCAGCAGCCAAGATCACGAGGGAAGTGGCGTTGGCTACACCTTC	CASSQDHEGSGVGYTF
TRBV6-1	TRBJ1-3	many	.	TGTGCCAGCCACAGGTTCTCTGGAAACACCATATATTTT	CASHRFSGNTIYF
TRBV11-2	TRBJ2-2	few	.	TGTGCCAGCAGCCCCCGTGAGGGGGACCCCCGATGGACCGGGGAGCTGTTGTTT	CASSPREGDPRWTGELLF
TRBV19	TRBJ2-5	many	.	TGTGCCAGTAGTATAAGGGGCCAGTCAGAGACCCAGTACTTC	CASSIRGQSETQYF
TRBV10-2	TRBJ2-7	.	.	TGCGCCAGCAGTGAGATGGGTACGAGCGAGCAGTACTTC	CASSEMGTSEQYF
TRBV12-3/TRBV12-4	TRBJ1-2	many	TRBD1	TGTGCCAGCAGGCGAATCGACAGGGGTGAGAGGTACACCTTC	CASRRIDRGERYTF
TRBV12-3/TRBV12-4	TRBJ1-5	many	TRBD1	TGTGCCATCTCTGCCGGGACAGGGGGTAGGTTGAGCAATCAGCCCCAGCATTTT	CAISAGTGGRLSNQPQHF
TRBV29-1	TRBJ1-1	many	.	TGCAGCGTGTGGCTAGACACTGAAGCTTTCTTT	CSVWLDTEAFF